Shown below are 22 T cell receptor beta chains from a single sample sequenced in a study of STAT3 mutations in large granular lymphocyte leukemia. General study points: At least one immunodominant TCR beta clonotype appeared in every T-cell large granular lymphocyte leukemia patient.

Generated by immunoSEQ multiplex PCR, the TCRdb table keeps only in-frame clones and is missing some. The sample has around 12,000 clones; roughly 80% are singletons. These receptors' targets are unknown. Input material: peripheral blood mononuclear cells. All receptors come from a man aged 55-75 years with T-cell large granular lymphocyte leukemia. Some clones in this sample may be carry-over from other donors' samples.

The chain links TRBV7-9 to TRBJ2-7; D remains unclear. V was shortened by 2 bases and J by 5 bases, with 4 bases between the two germline ends. CDR1 and CDR2 (germline): SEHNR, FQNEAQ (reference sequence). CDR3 size: 11 residues. This CDR3 reads CASSLLDEQYF. The CDR3 coding sequence is TGTGCCAGCAGCTTACTGGACGAGCAGTACTTC.

The gene calls are TRBV6-5 and TRBJ2-1; D remains ambiguous. Between the trimmed V and J ends, which lost 6 bases and 4 bases, there was a span of 4 bases. Per germline, CDR1 MNHEY and CDR2 SVGAGI. This CDR3 contains 11 residues. The DNA of the CDR3 is TGTGCCAGCAGGGAATACAATGAGCAGTTCTTC. This sequence encodes CASREYNEQFF.

V gene TRBV5-1 combines with J gene TRBJ2-7, with 8 bases fitting TRBD1. The CDR3 length is 14 residues. CDR1 SGHRS and CDR2 YFSETQ come from the germline V gene. V shed 4 bases and J 2 bases; nucleotides not matched to a gene: 5. The CDR3, as DNA: TGCGCCAGCAGCCCGGACAGGGCCGCCTACGAGCAGTACTTC. This translates into CASSPDRAAYEQYF.

V usage is TRBV19 and J usage is TRBJ2-1; TRBD1 matches 8 bases. Trimming took 5 bases from V and 4 from J; bases not matched to a gene: 7. The CDR3 is 15 residues long. The germline V gene has CDR1 LNHDA and CDR2 SQIVND (reference sequence). CDR3: CASSRGQGTYNEQFF. CDR3 nucleotides: TGTGCCAGTAGTCGTGGACAGGGTACTTACAATGAGCAGTTCTTC.

V and J are TRBV30 and TRBJ1-6; possible D gene TRBD1, 6 bases. Germline lookup yields CDR1 GTSNPN and CDR2 SVGIG (reference sequence). There are 12 residues in the CDR3. The V end was cut by 8 bases, the J end by 12 bases, with 17 bases between. CDR3 residues: CARNRAEGPLHF. CDR3 bases: TGTGCCAGAAACAGGGCGGAGGGACCCCTCCACTTT. Variable domain in full (rest from reference TRBV30 and TRBJ1-6): SQTIHQWPATLVQPVGSPLSLECTVEGTSNPNLYWYRQAAGRGLQLLFYSVGIGQISSEVPQNLSASRPQDRQFILSSKKLLLSDSGFYLCARNRAEGPLHFGNGTRLTVT.

This chain uses TRBV5-1 with TRBJ2-7, with D uncertain. With 4 bases removed from V and 6 bases from J, the gap between germline ends came to 11 bases. The CDR3 spans 12 residues. CDR1 SGHRS and CDR2 YFSETQ come from the germline V gene. For the CDR3, the DNA is TGCGCCAGCAGCGAGCCCTCCGGCGAGCAGTACTTC. Translated, it gives CASSEPSGEQYF.

CDR3 DNA: TGTGCCAGCAGCGCGACAGGGGGTTCCTACAATGAGCAGTTCTTC. Translating gives CASSATGGSYNEQFF. The rearrangement uses TRBV5-8 and TRBJ2-1, with 9 bases lining up with TRBD1. The trim removed 4 bases at V and 1 base at J, leaving 3 bases unmatched. Germline CDR1 reads SGHTS; CDR2 reads YDEGEE. The CDR3 is 15 amino acids.

The chain employs TRBV6-5 and TRBJ2-7; D gene unclear. The CDR3 consists of 13 residues. The germline V and J ends were trimmed by 0 bases and 3 bases, with 6 bases remaining between them. Per the germline V gene, CDR1 is MNHEY and CDR2 is SVGAGI. The CDR3 region is CASSYSTDYEQYF. Written as DNA, the CDR3 is TGTGCCAGCAGTTACTCGACGGACTACGAGCAGTACTTC.

The CDR3 here is CASSLIGVNEKLFF. The CDR3 region has the DNA TGCGCCAGCAGCTTGATAGGGGTTAACGAAAAACTGTTTTTT. V and J are TRBV5-1 and TRBJ1-4; TRBD1 is a possible D gene (5 bases). Trimming stripped 1 base from V and 8 bases from J, with 12 bases between. There are 14 residues in the CDR3. CDR1 SGHRS and CDR2 YFSETQ come from the germline V gene.

The rearrangement joins TRBV11-2 to TRBJ2-5; 11 bases align to TRBD1. The CDR3 sequence is 16 residues long. Germline lookup yields CDR1 SGHAT and CDR2 FQNNGV. V lost 4 bases to trimming and J lost 4 bases; unmatched junction nucleotides: 8. The chain's CDR3 is CASSSPGQGDSETQYF. Here the CDR3 DNA reads TGTGCCAGCAGCTCTCCGGGACAGGGGGACTCAGAGACCCAGTACTTC.

This clone was seen once. The V gene is TRBV29-1, the J gene TRBJ2-4; 10 bases align to TRBD2. Germline lookup yields CDR1 SQVTM and CDR2 ANQGSEA. Germline trimming cut 4 bases from V and 8 bases from J; bases unmatched to any gene: 5. This CDR3 spans 13 amino acids. The CDR3 DNA sequence: TGCAGCGTTGTAAAGCGGGAGGGGGACATTCAGTACTTC. Its translation: CSVVKREGDIQYF. The variable domain in full, completed from reference TRBV29-1 and TRBJ2-4, reads SAVISQKPSRDICQRGTSLTIQCQVDSQVTMMFWYRQQPGQSLTLIATANQGSEATYESGFVIDKFPISRPNLTFSTLTVSNMSPEDSSIYLCSVVKREGDIQYFGAGTRLSVL.

The chain links TRBV29-1 to TRBJ2-3; TRBD2 agrees at 9 bases. The CDR3 length is 15 residues. Germline assignment: CDR1 SQVTM and CDR2 ANQGSEA. The ends lost 6 bases at V and 4 bases at J; junction bases unmatched: 11. This CDR3 reads CSVDTLAGAADTQYF. Here the CDR3 DNA reads TGCAGCGTGGACACCTTAGCGGGAGCGGCAGATACGCAGTATTTT.

The chain joins TRBV30 to TRBJ1-2; no clear D. The germline gives CDR1 GTSNPN, CDR2 SVGIG (reference sequence). The CDR3 consists of 11 residues. V was trimmed by 8 bases and J by 7 bases, leaving 14 bases between them. CDR3 loop: CALFPGFGYTF. In DNA, the CDR3 is TGTGCCCTTTTTCCCGGATTTGGCTACACCTTC.

This chain connects TRBV30 to TRBJ1-1; D remains unclear. Trimming left V 4 bases short and J 2 bases short, with 8 bases between. Looked up from germline, CDR1 is GTSNPN and CDR2 is SVGIG (reference sequence). The CDR3 totals 12 residues. CDR3 loop: CAWKRPNTEAFF. The CDR3 region has the DNA TGTGCCTGGAAGCGACCCAACACTGAAGCTTTCTTT.

The rearrangement links TRBV7-2 to TRBJ1-1, with D tentatively TRBD1 (5 bases). The CDR3 is made up of 12 amino acids. Germline V gene lookup returns CDR1 SGHTA and CDR2 FQGNSA. V lost 7 bases and J lost 6, with 12 bases in between. CDR3 nucleotides: TGTGCCAGCACCCCGGGGGGAGCTGAAGCTTTCTTT. Amino acid sequence: CASTPGGAEAFF.

This sequence joins TRBV7-2 and TRBJ2-1, with a weak D call TRBD2 (5 bases). Germline lookup yields CDR1 SGHTA and CDR2 FQGNSA. CDR3 size: 16 residues. Trimming took off 4 bases at V and 5 bases at J, with 18 bases between the two ends. CDR3 sequence reads: CASSSREGRLHNEQFF. Here the CDR3 DNA reads TGTGCCAGCAGCTCAAGGGAAGGGAGACTACACAATGAGCAGTTCTTC.

V and J are TRBV28 and TRBJ2-7; D remains unclear. The CDR3 loop spans 15 amino acids. The V and J ends lost 3 bases and 1 base respectively, with 13 bases between them. The V gene's germline CDR1 is MDHEN and CDR2 SYDVKM. The CDR3 DNA sequence: TGTGCCAGCAGTTTCGAGCCGGCTGGATCCTACGAGCAGTACTTC. Translation: CASSFEPAGSYEQYF.

V usage is TRBV28 and J usage is TRBJ1-5, with 9 bases matching TRBD1. CDR3 length: 16 amino acids. V dropped 6 bases and J dropped 5; count of bases not matched to a gene: 11. CDR1 MDHEN and CDR2 SYDVKM come from the germline V gene. In DNA form, the CDR3 reads TGTGCCAGCAGCCCCTCCGACAGGGGGAGGTATCAGCCCCAGCATTTT. This sequence encodes CASSPSDRGRYQPQHF.

J is TRBJ2-2 and V is TRBV7-2; TRBD2 aligns across 10 bases. This CDR3 spans 15 amino acids. Per the germline V gene, CDR1 is SGHTA and CDR2 is FQGNSA. The V gene end was trimmed by 6 bases and the J gene end by 6 bases; junction bases not matched to a gene: 7. The CDR3 DNA reads as TGTGCCAGCAGGGGGGGACTAGCGAGGGCCGGGGAGCTGTTTTTT. Its translation: CASRGGLARAGELFF.

This chain joins TRBV30 and TRBJ2-5; D ambiguous. The CDR3 runs 15 residues. Between the trimmed V and J ends, which lost 2 bases and 0 bases, there was a span of 13 bases. CDR1 is GTSNPN and CDR2 is SVGIG in the germline V gene (reference sequence). The CDR3 loop reads CAWSPQTTYQETQYF. The CDR3 coding sequence is TGTGCCTGGAGTCCCCAGACAACGTACCAAGAGACCCAGTACTTC.

This chain joins TRBV10-3 and TRBJ2-6, with D possibly called TRBD1 or TRBD2 (5 bases each). CDR3 length equals 16 residues. Per germline, CDR1 ENHRY and CDR2 SYGVKD. V lost 10 bases and J 4 bases, leaving 20 bases between the germline ends. The CDR3 bases are TGTGCCACCATCCGGGGCCCGGCTTCAGGGGCCAACGTCCTGACTTTC. This sequence encodes CATIRGPASGANVLTF.

V is TRBV27 and J is TRBJ1-1, with a tentative D call TRBD1 (6 bases). The CDR3 is made up of 15 amino acids. Trimming removed 6 bases at V and 4 bases at J, with 18 bases between. Germline CDR1 and CDR2: MNHEY and SMNVEV (reference sequence). The CDR3 loop reads CASSFLQGAATEAFF. Written as DNA, the CDR3 is TGTGCCAGCAGCTTCCTACAGGGAGCGGCCACTGAAGCTTTCTTT.